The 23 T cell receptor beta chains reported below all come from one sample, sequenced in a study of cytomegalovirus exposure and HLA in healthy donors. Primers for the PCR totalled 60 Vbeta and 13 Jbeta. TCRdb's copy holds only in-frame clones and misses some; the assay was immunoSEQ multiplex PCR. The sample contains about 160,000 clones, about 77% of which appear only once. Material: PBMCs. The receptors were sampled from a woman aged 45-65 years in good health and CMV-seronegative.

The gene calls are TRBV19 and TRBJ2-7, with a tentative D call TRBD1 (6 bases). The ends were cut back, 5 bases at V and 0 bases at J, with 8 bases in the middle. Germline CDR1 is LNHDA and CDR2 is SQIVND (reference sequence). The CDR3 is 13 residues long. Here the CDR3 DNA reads TGTGCCAGTAGTCAGGACAGCTCCTACGAGCAGTACTTC. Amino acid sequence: CASSQDSSYEQYF.

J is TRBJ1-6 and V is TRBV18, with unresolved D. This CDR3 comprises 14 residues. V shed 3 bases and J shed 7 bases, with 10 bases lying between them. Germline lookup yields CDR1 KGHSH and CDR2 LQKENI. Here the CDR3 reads CASSPTESNSPLHF. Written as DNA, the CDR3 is TGTGCCAGCTCACCTACAGAGTCCAATTCACCCCTCCACTTT.

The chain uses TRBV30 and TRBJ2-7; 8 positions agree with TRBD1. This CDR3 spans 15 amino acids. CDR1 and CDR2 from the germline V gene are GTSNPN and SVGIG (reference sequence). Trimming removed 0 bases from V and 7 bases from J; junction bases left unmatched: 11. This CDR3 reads CAWSVVAGGYEEQYF. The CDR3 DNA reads TGTGCCTGGAGTGTTGTTGCAGGGGGCTATGAGGAGCAGTACTTC. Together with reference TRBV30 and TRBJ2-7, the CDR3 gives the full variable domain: SQTIHQWPATLVQPVGSPLSLECTVEGTSNPNLYWYRQAAGRGLQLLFYSVGIGQISSEVPQNLSASRPQDRQFILSSKKLLLSDSGFYLCAWSVVAGGYEEQYFGPGTRLTVT.

CDR3 nucleotides: TGTGCCAGCAGTCGAGACAGCTTCTTAAGGAACGAGCAGTACTTC. Its protein product is CASSRDSFLRNEQYF. The chain recombines TRBV6-1 with TRBJ2-5, with D tentatively TRBD1 (5 bases). The assigned J gene may be wrong: the sequence end matches TRBJ2-7 better. Germline CDR1 reads MNHNS; CDR2 reads SASEGT. The CDR3 covers 15 residues.

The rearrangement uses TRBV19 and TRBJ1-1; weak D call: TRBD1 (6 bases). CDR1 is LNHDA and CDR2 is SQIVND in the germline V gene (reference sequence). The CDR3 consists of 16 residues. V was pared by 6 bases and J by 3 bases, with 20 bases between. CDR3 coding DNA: TGTGCCAGTAGCACCAAAGGGGGACATTTCGACACTGAAGCTTTCTTT. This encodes CASSTKGGHFDTEAFF. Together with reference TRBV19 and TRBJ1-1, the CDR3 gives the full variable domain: DGGITQSPKYLFRKEGQNVTLSCEQNLNHDAMYWYRQDPGQGLRLIYYSQIVNDFQKGDIAEGYSVSREKKESFPLTVTSAQKNPTAFYLCASSTKGGHFDTEAFFGQGTRLTVV.

The CDR3 bases are TGTGCCAGTAGTATTCGCGGGACAGGGAAAAACTATGGCTACACCTTC. Encoded protein: CASSIRGTGKNYGYTF. This chain links TRBV19 with TRBJ1-2, with 9 bases identical to TRBD1. From germline, CDR1 is LNHDA and CDR2 SQIVND (reference sequence). With V trimmed by 3 bases and J by 2 bases, 7 bases remained unmatched. This CDR3 is built from 16 residues.

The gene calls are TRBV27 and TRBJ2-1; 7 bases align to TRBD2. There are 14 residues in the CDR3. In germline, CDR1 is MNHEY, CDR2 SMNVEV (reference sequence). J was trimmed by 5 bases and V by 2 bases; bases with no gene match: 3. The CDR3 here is CASSLRLADNEQFF. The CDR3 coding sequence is TGTGCCAGCAGTTTAAGACTAGCAGACAATGAGCAGTTCTTC.

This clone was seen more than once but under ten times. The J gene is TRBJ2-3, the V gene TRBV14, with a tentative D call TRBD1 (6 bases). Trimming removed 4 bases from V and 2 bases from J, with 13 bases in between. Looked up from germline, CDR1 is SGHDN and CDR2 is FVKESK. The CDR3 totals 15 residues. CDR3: CASSPLGQNTDTQYF. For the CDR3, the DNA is TGTGCCAGCAGCCCCCTCGGACAGAACACAGATACGCAGTATTTT.

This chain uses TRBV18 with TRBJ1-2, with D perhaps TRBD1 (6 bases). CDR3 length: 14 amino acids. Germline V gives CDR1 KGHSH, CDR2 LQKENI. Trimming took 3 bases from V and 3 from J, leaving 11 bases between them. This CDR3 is CASSPGAGDYGYTF. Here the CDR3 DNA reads TGTGCCAGCTCACCGGGGGCAGGGGACTATGGCTACACCTTC.

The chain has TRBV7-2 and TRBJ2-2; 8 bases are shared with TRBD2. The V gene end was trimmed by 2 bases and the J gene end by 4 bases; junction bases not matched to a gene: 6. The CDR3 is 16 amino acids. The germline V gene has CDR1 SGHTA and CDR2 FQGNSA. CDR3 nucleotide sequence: TGTGCCAGCAGCTTATCTGCGGGGGGAGTCACCGGGGAGCTGTTTTTT. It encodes CASSLSAGGVTGELFF.

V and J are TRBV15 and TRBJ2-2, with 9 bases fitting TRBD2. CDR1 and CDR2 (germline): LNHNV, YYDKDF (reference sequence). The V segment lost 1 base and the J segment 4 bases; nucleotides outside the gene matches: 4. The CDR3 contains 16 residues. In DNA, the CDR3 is TGTGCCACCAGCAGAGGACTAGCGGTAGCCACCGGGGAGCTGTTTTTT. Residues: CATSRGLAVATGELFF.

The CDR3, as DNA: TGTGCCAGCAGCCTGACAGGCGATAGCAATCAGCCCCAGCATTTT. The encoded protein is CASSLTGDSNQPQHF. This chain joins TRBV28 and TRBJ1-5, with a tentative D call TRBD1 (6 bases). Trimming took 6 bases from V and 0 from J, leaving 12 bases between them. Germline V gene sequence: CDR1 MDHEN, CDR2 SYDVKM. The CDR3 runs to 15 residues.

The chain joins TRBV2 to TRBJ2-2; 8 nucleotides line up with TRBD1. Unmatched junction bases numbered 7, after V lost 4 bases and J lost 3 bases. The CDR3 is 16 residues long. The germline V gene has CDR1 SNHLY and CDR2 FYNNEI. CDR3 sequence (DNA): TGTGCCAGCAGTGTCGAGACAGGGGAGTACACCGGGGAGCTGTTTTTT. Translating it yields CASSVETGEYTGELFF.

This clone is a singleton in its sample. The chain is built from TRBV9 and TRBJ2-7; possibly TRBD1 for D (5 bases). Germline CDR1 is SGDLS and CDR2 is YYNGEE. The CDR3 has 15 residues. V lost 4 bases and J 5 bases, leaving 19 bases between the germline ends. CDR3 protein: CASSQTDQGFHEQYF. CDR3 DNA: TGTGCCAGCAGCCAAACGGACCAGGGTTTCCACGAGCAGTACTTC.

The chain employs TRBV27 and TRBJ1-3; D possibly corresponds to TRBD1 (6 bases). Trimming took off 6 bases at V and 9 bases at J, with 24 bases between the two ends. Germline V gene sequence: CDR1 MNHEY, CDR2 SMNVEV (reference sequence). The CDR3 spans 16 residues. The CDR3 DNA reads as TGTGCCAGCAGCCCCACCGGCGGGGGGCCTTTCAGCACCATATATTTT. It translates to CASSPTGGGPFSTIYF.

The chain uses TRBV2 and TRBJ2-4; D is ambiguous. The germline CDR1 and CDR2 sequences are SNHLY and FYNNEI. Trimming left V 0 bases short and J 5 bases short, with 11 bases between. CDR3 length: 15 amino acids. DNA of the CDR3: TGTGCCAGCAGTGAAGCGGAGTTACCCCAAAACATTCAGTACTTC. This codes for CASSEAELPQNIQYF.

The CDR3 sequence: CASWGGRATF. In DNA form, the CDR3 reads TGTGCCAGCTGGGGAGGAAGGGCCACCTTC. This chain uses TRBV6-6 with TRBJ1-2, with D unresolved. CDR1 is MNHNY and CDR2 is SVGAGI in the germline V gene (reference sequence). The CDR3 sequence is 10 residues long. The ends were cut back, 8 bases at V and 13 bases at J, with 14 bases in the middle.

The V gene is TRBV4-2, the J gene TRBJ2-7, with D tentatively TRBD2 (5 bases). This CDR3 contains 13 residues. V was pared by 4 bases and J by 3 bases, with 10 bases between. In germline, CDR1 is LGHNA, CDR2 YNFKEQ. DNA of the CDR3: TGTGCCAGCAGCCCGGGGATTGGCTACGAGCAGTACTTC. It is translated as CASSPGIGYEQYF.

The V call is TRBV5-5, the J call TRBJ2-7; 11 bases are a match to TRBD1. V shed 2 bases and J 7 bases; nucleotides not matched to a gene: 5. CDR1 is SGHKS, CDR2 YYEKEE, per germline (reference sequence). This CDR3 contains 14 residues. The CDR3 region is CASSFGQGAREQYF. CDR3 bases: TGTGCCAGCAGCTTCGGACAGGGGGCGAGGGAGCAGTACTTC.

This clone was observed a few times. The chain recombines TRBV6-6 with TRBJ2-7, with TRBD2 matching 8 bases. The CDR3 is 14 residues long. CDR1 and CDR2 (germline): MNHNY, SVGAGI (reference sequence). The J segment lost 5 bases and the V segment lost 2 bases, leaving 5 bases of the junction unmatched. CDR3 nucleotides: TGTGCCAGCAGTTACCATAGCGGGGTAGACGAGCAGTACTTC. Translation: CASSYHSGVDEQYF.

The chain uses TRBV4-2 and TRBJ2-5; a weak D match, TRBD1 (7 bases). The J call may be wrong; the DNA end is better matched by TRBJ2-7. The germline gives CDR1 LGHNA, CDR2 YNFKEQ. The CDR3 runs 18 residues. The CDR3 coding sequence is TGTGCCAGCAGCCAAGAAAGACAGTCGGCGGGACAGCACTACGAGCAGTACTTC. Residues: CASSQERQSAGQHYEQYF.

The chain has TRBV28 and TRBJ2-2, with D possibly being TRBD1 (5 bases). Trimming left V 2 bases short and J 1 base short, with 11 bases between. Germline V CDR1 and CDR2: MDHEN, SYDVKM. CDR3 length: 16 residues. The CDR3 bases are TGTGCCAGCAGTTTAGGGGCAGGGTGGAACACCGGGGAGCTGTTTTTT. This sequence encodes CASSLGAGWNTGELFF.

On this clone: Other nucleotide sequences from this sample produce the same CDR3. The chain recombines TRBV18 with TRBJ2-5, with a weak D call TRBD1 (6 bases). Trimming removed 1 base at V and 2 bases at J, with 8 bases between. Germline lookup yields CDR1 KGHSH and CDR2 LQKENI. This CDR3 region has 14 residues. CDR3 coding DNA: TGTGCCAGCTCACCACGGCAGGGGCAAGAGACCCAGTACTTC. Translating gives CASSPRQGQETQYF.